This is a list of T cell receptor beta chains from one sample in a study of pediatric ulcerative colitis. Sequenced by immunoSEQ multiplex PCR; TCRdb stores in-frame clones only, minus some. The sample shows tens of thousands of clones, over 70% of them seen only once. Sequencing was done on a sample of gut tissue. These receptors were taken from a girl aged 5-17 years with moderate ulcerative colitis. The CDR3 runs from the conserved cysteine through the conserved F or W. A D gene is named only where the DNA matches it firmly. Size is omitted from some rows. Given values are once, few, many or a class for expanded clones.

cdr3_length | j_call | d_call | clone_size | v_call | cdr3_nt | cdr3_aa
15 | TRBJ1-2 | NA | NA | TRBV19 | TGTGCCAGTAGTATGTCAGGGAGAGACAACTATGGCTACACCTTC | CASSMSGRDNYGYTF
12 | TRBJ1-5 | NA | NA | TRBV4-3 | TGCGCCCGCCATCGGGGGGGACAGCCCCAGCATTTT | CARHRGGQPQHF
15 | TRBJ1-2 | NA | few | TRBV5-6 | TGTGCCAGCAGCGGTGGACACCTCTCTAACTATGGCTACACCTTC | CASSGGHLSNYGYTF
14 | TRBJ2-2 | NA | NA | TRBV6-6 | TGTGCCAGCAGCCGACTAGCGAACACCGGGGAGCTGTTTTTT | CASSRLANTGELFF
15 | TRBJ1-1 | TRBD1 | NA | TRBV4-1 | TGCGCCAGCAGCCATAAACAGGGGGAGAACACTGAAGCTTTCTTT | CASSHKQGENTEAFF
17 | TRBJ2-1 | TRBD2 | NA | TRBV7-3 | TGTGCCAGCAGCTTAACAGCGGGGGCTGCCTCCTACAATGAGCAGTTCTTC | CASSLTAGAASYNEQFF
14 | TRBJ2-3 | NA | NA | TRBV14 | TGTGCCAGCAGCCAGAATTGGGGCACAGATACGCAGTATTTT | CASSQNWGTDTQYF
15 | TRBJ2-3 | NA | NA | TRBV28 | TGTGCCAGCACCTCAGCAGGGGAGGGCACAGATACGCAGTATTTT | CASTSAGEGTDTQYF
12 | TRBJ1-5 | NA | NA | TRBV5-6 | TGTGCCAGCAGCCTACTAAATCAGCCCCAGCATTTT | CASSLLNQPQHF
13 | TRBJ2-7 | NA | few | TRBV19 | TGTGCCAGTAGTATGCAGTGGCTCTACGAGCAGTACTTC | CASSMQWLYEQYF
13 | TRBJ2-5 | NA | NA | TRBV7-2 | TGTGCCAGCAGCTTAGGAGGGGGGAAGACCCAGTACTTC | CASSLGGGKTQYF
12 | TRBJ2-1 | NA | NA | TRBV12-5 | TGTGCTAGTGGTTTGGTACGTAGTGAGCAGTTCTTC | CASGLVRSEQFF
14 | TRBJ2-7 | NA | NA | TRBV16 | TGTGCCAGCAGCCAATCGCGGGTCACCTACGAGCAGTACTTC | CASSQSRVTYEQYF
13 | TRBJ1-1 | NA | NA | TRBV7-7 | TGTGCCAGCAGCCGACAGGAGAACACTGAAGCTTTCTTT | CASSRQENTEAFF
15 | TRBJ2-1 | NA | NA | TRBV28 | TGTGCCAGCAGTTTCCCCGGCCAGGCGAACAATGAGCAGTTCTTC | CASSFPGQANNEQFF
14 | TRBJ1-3 | NA | few | TRBV25-1 | TGTGCCAGCAGGGAAACAGGGTACGGAAACACCATATATTTT | CASRETGYGNTIYF
16 | TRBJ2-1 | NA | NA | TRBV7-9 | TGTGCCAGCAGCTTAGCCGGGGGACAGCCTTACAATGAGCAGTTCTTC | CASSLAGGQPYNEQFF
13 | TRBJ1-4 | NA | NA | TRBV7-9 | TGTGCCAGCAGCTTAGAAAGGATGGGGGCACTGTTTTTT | CASSLERMGALFF
16 | TRBJ2-1 | TRBD2 | few | TRBV2 | TGTGCCAGCAGTGATTCAGCGGGAGCCCCCTACAATGAGCAGTTCTTC | CASSDSAGAPYNEQFF
17 | TRBJ2-2 | TRBD2 | NA | TRBV19 | TGTGCCAGTAGTCGGCGCTCTAGCGGGGGTAACACCGGGGAGCTGTTTTTT | CASSRRSSGGNTGELFF
14 | TRBJ2-5 | NA | NA | TRBV27 | TGTGCCAGCAGTTTATGGGGGGACTCGGAGACCCAGTACTTC | CASSLWGDSETQYF
13 | TRBJ2-1 | NA | NA | TRBV27 | TGTGCCAGCAGTTTCTCCACCTACAATGAGCAGTTCTTC | CASSFSTYNEQFF
15 | TRBJ2-2 | TRBD1 | NA | TRBV5-5 | TGTGCCAGCATACTTGGACAGGGAAACACCGGGGAGCTGTTTTTT | CASILGQGNTGELFF
16 | TRBJ2-1 | NA | NA | TRBV5-6 | TGTGCCAGCAGCTTTGGACCCGTAGTAACGTACAATGAGCAGTTCTTC | CASSFGPVVTYNEQFF
15 | TRBJ1-1 | NA | NA | TRBV23-1 | TGCGCCAGCAGTCAATCGGAGGGAAGGGACACTGAAGCTTTCTTT | CASSQSEGRDTEAFF
15 | TRBJ2-2 | TRBD2 | NA | TRBV30 | TGTGCCTGGAGTGTAATAGCGGGGGACACCGGGGAGCTGTTTTTT | CAWSVIAGDTGELFF
19 | TRBJ1-1 | TRBD1 | NA | TRBV18 | TGTGCCAGCTCACCGACCTCAGGACAGGGGCGAGCCGACCGGACTGAAGCTTTCTTT | CASSPTSGQGRADRTEAFF
15 | TRBJ2-4 | TRBD1 | NA | TRBV4-1 | TGCGCCAGCAGCCAGGCCGGGACAGCTAAAAACATTCAGTACTTC | CASSQAGTAKNIQYF
16 | TRBJ2-5 | TRBD2 | NA | TRBV11-2 | TGTGCCAGCAGCTTAGGTAGCGGGAGTGTGGGAGAGACCCAGTACTTC | CASSLGSGSVGETQYF
14 | TRBJ2-7 | TRBD1 | NA | TRBV18 | TGTGCCAGCTCACCATCCGGGACAGACTACGAGCAGTACTTC | CASSPSGTDYEQYF
16 | TRBJ2-1 | NA | NA | TRBV5-4 | TGTGCCAGCAGCGGAGGGACGGAGGTCTCCTACAATGAGCAGTTCTTC | CASSGGTEVSYNEQFF
18 | TRBJ1-2 | NA | NA | TRBV5-1 | TGCGCCAGCAGCTTGGCCGGGGGTCGGACGGAGCACTACTATGGCTACACCTTC | CASSLAGGRTEHYYGYTF
21 | TRBJ2-1 | TRBD2 | NA | TRBV27 | TGTGCCAGCAGTCGCCGGCACGCACTAGCCGGGACGGGGGGGGTCCACAATGAGCAGTTCTTC | CASSRRHALAGTGGVHNEQFF
16 | TRBJ2-7 | NA | NA | TRBV5-4 | TGTGCCAGCAGCCCCGGCGGGGAAGAGTGGGCTCGGGAGCAGTACTTC | CASSPGGEEWAREQYF
15 | TRBJ1-3 | NA | NA | TRBV27 | TGTGCCAGCAGAACAGGGTGGGAGTCTGGAAACACCATATATTTT | CASRTGWESGNTIYF
14 | TRBJ1-5 | NA | NA | TRBV27 | TGTGCCAGCAGTTTATCGGGGGGTTACCAGCCCCAGCATTTT | CASSLSGGYQPQHF
12 | TRBJ1-1 | TRBD1 | NA | TRBV19 | TGTGCCAGTGGGACAGGGAACACTGAAGCTTTCTTT | CASGTGNTEAFF
15 | TRBJ1-1 | NA | NA | TRBV11-2 | TGTGCCAGCAGCCCCCCAAGGTCTCCCGACACTGAAGCTTTCTTT | CASSPPRSPDTEAFF
17 | TRBJ1-2 | TRBD1 | NA | TRBV6-1 | TGTGCCATCAGTGTGGGACAGGGGGCTACCCCTAACTATGGCTACACCTTC | CAISVGQGATPNYGYTF
15 | TRBJ1-1 | NA | NA | TRBV7-8 | TGTGCCAGCAGCTTTGAGACAGTAATGAACACTGAAGCTTTCTTT | CASSFETVMNTEAFF
12 | TRBJ2-1 | NA | NA | TRBV6-6 | TGTGCCAGCAGTTACTTGACAGGCGAGCAGTTCTTC | CASSYLTGEQFF
14 | TRBJ2-3 | TRBD2 | few | TRBV29-1 | TGCAGCGTTGGGACTAGCGGAAACACAGATACGCAGTATTTT | CSVGTSGNTDTQYF
13 | TRBJ1-1 | NA | NA | TRBV6-1 | TGTGCCAGCAGTGAAAACATAGGCACTGAAGCTTTCTTT | CASSENIGTEAFF
15 | TRBJ2-2 | NA | NA | TRBV28 | TGTGCCAGCACTTCCGTAGGCGCTAGCGTAGGGGAGCTGTTTTTT | CASTSVGASVGELFF
14 | TRBJ2-7 | NA | NA | TRBV21-1 | TGTGCCAGCAGCAATGCCGGGAGTCCCTACGAGCAGTACTTC | CASSNAGSPYEQYF
16 | TRBJ1-5 | TRBD1 | NA | TRBV27 | TGTGCCAGCAGCCCCAGGACAGGGTTGGGCAATCAGCCCCAGCATTTT | CASSPRTGLGNQPQHF
16 | TRBJ1-1 | TRBD1 | NA | TRBV5-1 | TGCGCCAGCAGCCGTACTTGGGACAGGGGGCACACTGAAGCTTTCTTT | CASSRTWDRGHTEAFF
19 | TRBJ2-3 | NA | NA | TRBV28 | TGTGCCAGCGGGGCAGGACAGGGTCGCCGGGGGAGGGCGACAGATACGCAGTATTTT | CASGAGQGRRGRATDTQYF
15 | TRBJ2-1 | NA | NA | TRBV30 | TGTGCCTGGAGTGTACGTATCGGTGTTACCGGTGAGCAGTTCTTC | CAWSVRIGVTGEQFF
12 | TRBJ1-2 | NA | NA | TRBV30 | TGTGCCTGGAGTGTAGGGGGCTATGGCTACACCTTC | CAWSVGGYGYTF